The 9 T cell receptor beta chains presented below share a single source sample, sequenced in a study of T-cell reconstitution after alpha-beta-depleted transplantation in children. During its preparation, the TCRbeta library received unique molecular identifiers. One entry per CDR3 protein results from TCRdb running MiXCR on the PCR reads. The data show some 840,000 distinct CDR3 sequences, roughly 15% seen once. The sequencing here drew on PBMCs, mostly from graft donor cells, taken 360 days after TCRalphabeta/CD19-depleted stem cell transplant. All receptors come from a male patient between 10 and 17 years old who had a stem cell transplant for acute lymphoblastic leukemia, so the T cells may come from the graft donor.

This clonotype was counted ten times or more. This chain links TRBV29-1 with TRBJ2-3; weak D call: TRBD2 (6 bases). The CDR3 sequence is 14 residues long. V lost 7 bases, J lost 0 bases, and 14 bases lay in between. The germline V gene encodes CDR1 SQVTM and CDR2 ANQGSEA. This CDR3 is CSAQYGGSTDTQYF. The CDR3 nucleotides are TGCAGCGCACAATATGGGGGGAGCACAGATACGCAGTATTTT.

This clonotype has just one count. The V call is TRBV19, the J call TRBJ2-1, with no clear D. Per the germline V gene, CDR1 is LNHDA and CDR2 is SQIVND (reference sequence). The germline V and J ends were trimmed by 4 bases and 12 bases, with 10 bases remaining between them. CDR3 size: 11 residues. CDR3 residues: CASSSRLAQFF. The CDR3 DNA reads as TGTGCCAGTAGTAGTCGCTTGGCGCAGTTCTTC.

The gene calls are TRBV27 and TRBJ2-7, with 10 nucleotides matching TRBD1. CDR3 size: 12 residues. J lost 11 bases, V lost 8 bases, and 9 bases had no gene match. Germline lookup yields CDR1 MNHEY and CDR2 SMNVEV (reference sequence). This CDR3 reads CASYPGQGEEYF. CDR3 DNA sequence: TGTGCCAGCTACCCTGGACAGGGGGAGGAGTACTTC.

This clonotype was counted between two and nine times. The chain carries TRBV5-5 and TRBJ1-5; 10 bases map to TRBD1. J lost 2 bases, V lost 2 bases, and 4 bases had no gene match. The CDR3 length is 16 residues. Germline V CDR1 and CDR2: SGHKS, YYEKEE (reference sequence). The CDR3 loop is CASSLTGTGGNQPQHF. The CDR3 DNA reads TGTGCCAGCAGCTTAACCGGGACAGGGGGCAATCAGCCCCAGCATTTT. Based on the CDR3 plus reference TRBV5-5 and TRBJ1-5, the full variable domain is DAGVTQSPTHLIKTRGQQVTLRCSPISGHKSVSWYQQVLGQGPQFIFQYYEKEERGRGNFPDRFSARQFPNYSSELNVNALLLGDSALYLCASSLTGTGGNQPQHFGDGTRLSIL.

The DNA of the CDR3 is TGTGCCAGCAGTCTCGAGACACACTCCTACGAGCAGTACTTC. This translates into CASSLETHSYEQYF. The genes are TRBV12-3 or TRBV12-4 and TRBJ2-7; no reliable D call. The CDR3 is 14 residues long. With 5 bases removed from V and 0 bases from J, the gap between germline ends came to 11 bases.

V usage is TRBV4-1 and J usage is TRBJ1-5, with D possibly TRBD1 on 5 matching bases. With 3 bases removed from V and 1 base from J, the gap between germline ends came to 10 bases. The CDR3 runs 15 residues. Germline-derived CDR1 and CDR2 are MGHRA and YSYEKL. In nucleotides, the CDR3 is TGCGCCAGCAGCCAGGGACCGTTGAGCAATCAGCCCCAGCATTTT. This translates into CASSQGPLSNQPQHF.

This clonotype has only a few counts. This rearrangement joins TRBV15 to TRBJ2-7; 9 bases fit TRBD1. V was pared by 0 bases and J by 4 bases, with 7 bases of the junction left unmatched. This CDR3 comprises 16 residues. Germline values: CDR1 LNHNV, CDR2 YYDKDF (reference sequence). CDR3 coding DNA: TGTGCCACCAGCAGAGATAGAGGGACAGGGCGATACGAGCAGTACTTC. It specifies CATSRDRGTGRYEQYF.

The chain carries TRBV6-1 and TRBJ1-5, with 12 bases matching TRBD1. The CDR3 is 16 residues long. After removal of 4 bases from V and 4 bases from J, the junction contained 5 bases not matched to a gene. From germline, CDR1 is MNHNS and CDR2 SASEGT. In DNA form, the CDR3 reads TGTGCCAGCAGTGCCGGGACAGGGGGCCCAAATCAGCCCCAGCATTTT. It yields the protein CASSAGTGGPNQPQHF.

This clonotype appeared many times. This rearrangement joins TRBV4-2 to TRBJ1-2; 7 bases fit TRBD1. The CDR3 consists of 13 residues. The V and J ends lost 1 base and 4 bases, in that order; junction bases with no gene match: 0. The V gene's germline CDR1 is LGHNA and CDR2 YNFKEQ. CDR3 nucleotides: TGTGCCAGCAGCCAAGGGGACAGCTATGGCTACACCTTC. This gives the protein CASSQGDSYGYTF.